This TCR beta chain was captured in a study of T cells after yellow fever vaccination. As concerns this clonotype: Its antigen remains unknown.

TCRdb passed the 5' RACE reads through MiXCR, listing each CDR3 protein once. The data show more than 350,000 distinct CDR3 sequences, with roughly 12% seen just once and 18% held by the top ten. Study-wide points: Once the booster was given, most primary-vaccination clones reappeared, at 95% to 97% for CD4 and around 90% for CD8. The secondary T-cell response peaked on day 5, not day 15, but was weaker.

CDR3 length equals 14 residues. CDR1 KGHSH and CDR2 LQKENI come from the germline V gene. The ends were cut back, 0 bases at V and 7 bases at J, with 10 bases in the middle. The TCR originated in a man aged 18-30 years who received the YFV17D yellow fever vaccine. V gene TRBV18 combines with J gene TRBJ2-1, with D hard to call. The specimen was PBMCs, collected on the day of the first yellow fever vaccination. The CDR3 nucleotides read TGTGCCAGCTCACCACCGACAAGGCGAAATGAGCAGTTCTTC. This translates into CASSPPTRRNEQFF.